A single sample gave rise to the 23 T cell receptor beta chains below, sequenced in a study of T cell changes during pregnancy in multiple sclerosis. Sequencing was performed with immunoSEQ multiplex PCR; in TCRdb, only in-frame clones are kept and a portion is missing. The sample has 56,000 or so clones, approximately 91% seen once. The material sequenced was CD4+ T cells from peripheral blood mononuclear cells, taken in the third trimester of pregnancy. The receptor source for this set is a female donor with multiple sclerosis, enrolled in a pregnancy study.

This chain links TRBV14 with TRBJ2-1; weak D call: TRBD1 (6 bases). Deletions cut 1 base from V and 8 bases from J, with 6 bases between. The length of the CDR3 is 12 residues. Looked up from germline, CDR1 is SGHDN and CDR2 is FVKESK. This CDR3 reads CASSQAGDEQFF. CDR3 coding DNA: TGTGCCAGCAGCCAAGCAGGGGATGAGCAGTTCTTC.

This clone was found once. V usage is TRBV18 and J usage is TRBJ2-3, with TRBD2 identical over 10 bases. CDR3 length: 15 residues. The junction had 7 bases not matched to a gene; V was cut back by 6 bases and J by 4 bases. Germline assignment: CDR1 KGHSH and CDR2 LQKENI. DNA for the CDR3: TGTGCCAGCTCGCAAGCGGGGGGGCCATCAGATACGCAGTATTTT. Its translation is CASSQAGGPSDTQYF.

The V gene is TRBV10-3, the J gene TRBJ2-7; 13 positions agree with TRBD2. Germline CDR1 is ENHRY and CDR2 is SYGVKD. The junction had 0 bases not matched to a gene; V was cut back by 0 bases and J by 7 bases. The CDR3 length is 14 residues. CDR3 coding DNA: TGTGCCATCAGTGAGTCGGGACTAGCGGGAGAGCAGTACTTC. It codes for CAISESGLAGEQYF.

The chain links TRBV18 to TRBJ1-1; D remains ambiguous. Germline V gene data show CDR1 as KGHSH and CDR2 as LQKENI. The CDR3 has 14 residues. Trimming left V 6 bases short and J 1 base short, with 12 bases between. The CDR3 loop reads CASSLGTENTEAFF. The CDR3 coding sequence is TGTGCCAGCTCCCTGGGCACGGAGAACACTGAAGCTTTCTTT.

This clone appeared once. The chain couples TRBV12-2 to TRBJ1-5; the table's TRBD1 call for D was not verified on the DNA. TRBV12-2 is recorded as a pseudogene. The CDR3 is 18 amino acids. CDR3 nucleotide sequence: TGTGCAAGTCGCTTCGGACCGGGACAGGGTTTGGGCAATCAGCCCCAGCATTTT. Protein: CASRFGPGQGLGNQPQHF.

In the case of this clone: Other DNA sequences in this specimen translate into the identical CDR3. The rearrangement links TRBV27 to TRBJ1-1; D not resolved. V gave up 0 bases and J gave up 4 bases, with 6 bases separating them. CDR1 is MNHEY, CDR2 SMNVEV, per germline (reference sequence). The CDR3 has 13 amino acids. The CDR3 region has the DNA TGTGCCAGCAGTTTATCGGCGGGCACTGAAGCTTTCTTT. It translates to CASSLSAGTEAFF.

This clone appeared a single time. The chain has TRBV19 and TRBJ1-5; a possible D gene is TRBD1 (5 bases). The CDR3 has 14 residues. Between the trimmed V and J ends, which lost 7 bases and 5 bases, there was a span of 15 bases. From germline, CDR1 is LNHDA and CDR2 SQIVND (reference sequence). CDR3 sequence: CASKKLQGHQPQHF. The CDR3, as DNA: TGTGCCAGTAAAAAACTCCAGGGTCATCAGCCCCAGCATTTT.

The CDR3 DNA follows: TGTGCCAGCAGCTTGTATCAAGAGACCCAGTACTTC. Translating gives CASSLYQETQYF. The V call is TRBV5-8, the J call TRBJ2-5; the D is unclear. Deletions cut 1 base from V and 2 bases from J, with 3 bases between. The CDR3 has 12 residues. Looked up from germline, CDR1 is SGHTS and CDR2 is YDEGEE.

The rearrangement links TRBV5-1 to TRBJ2-5; D not certain. The CDR3 covers 14 residues. Germline assignment: CDR1 SGHRS and CDR2 YFSETQ. V lost 0 bases to trimming and J lost 1 base, with 7 bases between them. CDR3 region: CASSLANSQETQYF. The CDR3 nucleotides read TGCGCCAGCAGCTTGGCCAACAGCCAAGAGACCCAGTACTTC. Based on the CDR3 plus reference TRBV5-1 and TRBJ2-5, the full variable domain is KAGVTQTPRYLIKTRGQQVTLSCSPISGHRSVSWYQQTPGQGLQFLFEYFSETQRNKGNFPGRFSGRQFSNSRSEMNVSTLELGDSALYLCASSLANSQETQYFGPGTRLLVL.

The rearrangement uses TRBV6-1 and TRBJ1-5; 7 nucleotides line up with TRBD1. The CDR3 is 12 amino acids. V was pared by 6 bases and J by 15 bases, with 11 bases of the junction left unmatched. CDR1 and CDR2 (germline): MNHNS, SASEGT. The CDR3 loop is CASSHETGWSHF. For the CDR3, the DNA is TGTGCCAGCAGCCATGAGACAGGGTGGTCGCATTTT.

The chain couples TRBV5-1 to TRBJ2-3, with 16 bases that match TRBD2. The CDR3 is 18 residues long. Per the germline V gene, CDR1 is SGHRS and CDR2 is YFSETQ. Trimming cost V 3 bases and J 2 bases; bases outside gene matches: 6. The CDR3 region is CASSSGLAGGPDTDTQYF. The CDR3 DNA reads TGCGCCAGCAGCTCGGGACTAGCGGGAGGGCCTGACACAGATACGCAGTATTTT.

As to this clone: One junction end does not reproduce the germline sequence, and a read error may be involved. The V gene is TRBV5-6, the J gene TRBJ1-2, with 10 bases that match TRBD1. The CDR3 totals 14 residues. The germline CDR1 and CDR2 sequences are SGHDT and YYEEEE. CDR3 sequence: CASSLDRGNYGYTF. The CDR3 DNA reads TGTGCCAGCAGTTTGGACAGGGGGAACTATGGCTACACCTTC.

The chain recombines TRBV6-5 with TRBJ2-5; maybe TRBD1 (5 bases). CDR3 length equals 16 residues. Germline CDR1 is MNHEY and CDR2 is SVGAGI. Trimming pared 3 bases from V and 5 bases from J, leaving 19 bases between. CDR3 region: CASSYGIGALGETQYF. CDR3 DNA: TGTGCCAGCAGTTATGGCATTGGGGCCCTAGGGGAGACCCAGTACTTC.

J is TRBJ1-1 and V is TRBV7-2; a weak D match, TRBD1 (5 bases). Germline-derived CDR1 and CDR2 are SGHTA and FQGNSA. Trimming removed 5 bases at V and 12 bases at J, with 13 bases between. The CDR3 covers 11 residues. CDR3 residues: CASSRDRNTFF. CDR3 coding DNA: TGTGCCAGCAGCAGAGACAGAAACACTTTCTTT.

V is TRBV5-1 and J is TRBJ2-5, with D maybe TRBD2 (6 bases). Trimming shortened V by 2 bases and J by 0 bases, and 8 bases separated the two germline ends. CDR1 is SGHRS, CDR2 YFSETQ, per germline. This CDR3 has 14 amino acids. Here the CDR3 DNA reads TGCGCCAGCAGCTTAGGCGGGAACCAAGAGACCCAGTACTTC. Protein product: CASSLGGNQETQYF.

The gene calls are TRBV4-2 and TRBJ1-1; a weak D match, TRBD1 (5 bases). Per germline, CDR1 LGHNA and CDR2 YNFKEQ. The CDR3 loop spans 17 amino acids. V lost 1 base and J lost 8, with 23 bases in between. For the CDR3, the DNA is TGTGCCAGCAGCCAAGGAGCTCTAAACCTGGGGGGGACCGAAGCTTTCTTT. Translation gives CASSQGALNLGGTEAFF.

The CDR3 nucleotides are TGTGCCAGCTCCCCAGACAGGGGAAGCGGCTACACCTTC. It is translated as CASSPDRGSGYTF. This chain connects TRBV18 to TRBJ1-2; 8 nucleotides match TRBD1. Trimming took 6 bases from V and 8 from J; bases not matched to a gene: 8. This CDR3 comprises 13 residues. Germline CDR1 is KGHSH and CDR2 is LQKENI.

This rearrangement joins TRBV6-5 to TRBJ1-3, with D possibly being TRBD1 (5 bases). The germline V gene has CDR1 MNHEY and CDR2 SVGAGI. The CDR3 has 16 residues. The V end was cut by 4 bases, the J end by 4 bases, with 17 bases between. DNA for the CDR3: TGTGCCAGCAGTTCCCAGGGATGGGAAAAGGGAAACACCATATATTTT. Translating it yields CASSSQGWEKGNTIYF.

The J gene is TRBJ2-6, the V gene TRBV27; D not resolved. CDR1 is MNHEY, CDR2 SMNVEV, per germline (reference sequence). This CDR3 has 16 amino acids. Trimming pared 3 bases from V and 0 bases from J, leaving 9 bases between. In DNA form, the CDR3 reads TGTGCCAGCAGTTTTAGCCATAGCTCTGGGGCCAACGTCCTGACTTTC. Protein sequence: CASSFSHSSGANVLTF.

This chain uses TRBV7-8 with TRBJ2-3; a possible D gene is TRBD1 (6 bases). Germline V gene data show CDR1 as SGHVS and CDR2 as FQNEAQ. V lost 2 bases and J 5 bases, leaving 11 bases between the germline ends. This CDR3 contains 14 residues. The CDR3 coding sequence is TGTGCCAGCAGCTTACACAGGGCGAGAGATACGCAGTATTTT. Its translation: CASSLHRARDTQYF.

The V gene is TRBV25-1, the J gene TRBJ2-5; TRBD2 aligns across 7 bases. Germline V gene sequence: CDR1 MGHDK, CDR2 SYGVNS. The CDR3 runs to 15 residues. The V segment lost 6 bases and the J segment 1 base; nucleotides outside the gene matches: 8. The CDR3, as DNA: TGTGCCAGCAGCTCGCTAGCGGAGGCCCAAGAGACCCAGTACTTC. Translating it yields CASSSLAEAQETQYF.

The V call is TRBV5-1, the J call TRBJ2-1; TRBD2 matches at 9 bases. J was trimmed by 8 bases and V by 3 bases; bases with no gene match: 12. This CDR3 comprises 16 residues. In germline, CDR1 is SGHRS, CDR2 YFSETQ. CDR3 residues: CASSWQRGAGGDEQFF. CDR3 DNA: TGCGCCAGCAGCTGGCAGCGAGGGGCGGGAGGGGATGAGCAGTTCTTC.

In its sample, this clone was seen a few times. The J gene is TRBJ2-1, the V gene TRBV11-3; D unresolved. Per the germline V gene, CDR1 is SGHNT and CDR2 is YENEEA. There are 13 residues in the CDR3. The V end lost 5 bases, the J end lost 9 bases, and 14 bases lay between the germline ends. The CDR3 bases are TGTGCCAGCAGCCTCGATTTTAGGAGTGAGCAGTTCTTC. This encodes CASSLDFRSEQFF. The full variable domain, with the rest looked up from reference TRBV11-3 and TRBJ2-1, is EAGVVQSPRYKIIEKKQPVAFWCNPISGHNTLYWYLQNLGQGPELLIRYENEEAVDDSQLPKDRFSAERLKGVDSTLKIQPAELGDSAVYLCASSLDFRSEQFFGPGTRLTVL.